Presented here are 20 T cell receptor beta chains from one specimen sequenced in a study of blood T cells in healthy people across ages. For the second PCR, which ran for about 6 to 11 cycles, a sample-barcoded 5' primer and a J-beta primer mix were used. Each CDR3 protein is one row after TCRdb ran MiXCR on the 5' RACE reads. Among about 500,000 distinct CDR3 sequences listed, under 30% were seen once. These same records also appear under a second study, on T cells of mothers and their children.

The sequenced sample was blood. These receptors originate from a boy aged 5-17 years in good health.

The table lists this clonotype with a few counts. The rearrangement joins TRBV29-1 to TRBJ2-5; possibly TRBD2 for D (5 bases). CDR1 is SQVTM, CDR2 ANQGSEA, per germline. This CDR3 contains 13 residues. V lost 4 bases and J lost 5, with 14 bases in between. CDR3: CSVVGGSGETQYF. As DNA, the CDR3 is TGCAGCGTTGTAGGTGGGAGTGGTGAGACCCAGTACTTC.

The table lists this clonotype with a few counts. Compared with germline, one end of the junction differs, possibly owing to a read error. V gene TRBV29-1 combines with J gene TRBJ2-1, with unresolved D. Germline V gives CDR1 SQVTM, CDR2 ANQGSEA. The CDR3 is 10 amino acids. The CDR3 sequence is CSVGHNEQLF. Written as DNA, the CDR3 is TGCAGCGTTGGACACAATGAGCAGCTCTTC.

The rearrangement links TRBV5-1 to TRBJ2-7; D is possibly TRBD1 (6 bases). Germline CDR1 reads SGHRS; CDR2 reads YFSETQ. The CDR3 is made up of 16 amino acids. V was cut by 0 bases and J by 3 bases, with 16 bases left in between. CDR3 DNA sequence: TGCGCCAGCAGCTTGGACATCAGGGGAAATGGCTACGAGCAGTACTTC. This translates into CASSLDIRGNGYEQYF.

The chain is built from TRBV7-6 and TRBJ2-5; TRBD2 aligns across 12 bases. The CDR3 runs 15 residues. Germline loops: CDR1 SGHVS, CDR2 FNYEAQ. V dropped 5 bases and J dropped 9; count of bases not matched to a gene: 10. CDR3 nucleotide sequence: TGTGCCAGCAGCACGACTAGCGGGGGCACAGTGGCCCAGTACTTC. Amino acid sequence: CASSTTSGGTVAQYF.

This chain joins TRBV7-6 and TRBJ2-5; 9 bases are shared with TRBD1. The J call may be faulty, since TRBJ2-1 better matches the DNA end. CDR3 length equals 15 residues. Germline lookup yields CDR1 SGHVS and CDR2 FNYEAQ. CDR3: CASSPGQGLFNEQFF. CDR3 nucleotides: TGTGCCAGCAGCCCTGGACAGGGGTTGTTCAATGAGCAGTTCTTC.

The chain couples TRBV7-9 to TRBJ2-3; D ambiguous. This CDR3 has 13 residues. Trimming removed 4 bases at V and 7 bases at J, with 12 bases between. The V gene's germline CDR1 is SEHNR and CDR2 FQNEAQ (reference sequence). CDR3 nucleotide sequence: TGTGCCAGCAGCTCTCCGCTAGGCAATACGCAGTATTTT. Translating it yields CASSSPLGNTQYF.

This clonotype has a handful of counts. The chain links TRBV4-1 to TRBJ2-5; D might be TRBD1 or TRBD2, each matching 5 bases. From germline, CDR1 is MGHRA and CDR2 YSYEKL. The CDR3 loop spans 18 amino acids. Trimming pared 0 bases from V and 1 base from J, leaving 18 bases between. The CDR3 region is CASSQDFQGLGGQETQYF. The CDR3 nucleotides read TGCGCCAGCAGCCAAGATTTTCAGGGTCTTGGAGGCCAAGAGACCCAGTACTTC.

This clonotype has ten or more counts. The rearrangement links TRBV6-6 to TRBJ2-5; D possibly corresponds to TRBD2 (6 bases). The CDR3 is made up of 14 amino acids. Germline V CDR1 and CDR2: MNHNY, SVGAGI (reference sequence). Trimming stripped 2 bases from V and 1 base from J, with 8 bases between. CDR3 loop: CASSYGGTQETQYF. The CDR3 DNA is TGTGCCAGCAGTTACGGGGGGACCCAAGAGACCCAGTACTTC.

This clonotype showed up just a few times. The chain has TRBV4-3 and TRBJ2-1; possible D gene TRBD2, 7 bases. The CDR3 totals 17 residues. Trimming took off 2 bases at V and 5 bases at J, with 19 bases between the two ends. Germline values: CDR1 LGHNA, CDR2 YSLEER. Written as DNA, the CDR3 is TGCGCCAGCAGCCAACGGTTGGGGGCGGGAGCGCACAATGAGCAGTTCTTC. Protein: CASSQRLGAGAHNEQFF.

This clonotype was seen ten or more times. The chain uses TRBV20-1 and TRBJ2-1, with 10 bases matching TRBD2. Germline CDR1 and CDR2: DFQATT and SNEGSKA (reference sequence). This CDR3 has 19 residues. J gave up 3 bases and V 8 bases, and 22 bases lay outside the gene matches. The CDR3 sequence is CSPKRVRWSGGAFYNEQFF. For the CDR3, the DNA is TGCAGTCCAAAGAGGGTTCGGTGGAGCGGGGGGGCCTTCTACAATGAGCAGTTCTTC.

The CDR3 region has the DNA TGTGCCAGCAGCGCGGACACCAAAAACATTCAGTACTTC. It translates to CASSADTKNIQYF. V is TRBV7-8 and J is TRBJ2-4; maybe TRBD1 (5 bases). The CDR3 is made up of 13 amino acids. Looked up from germline, CDR1 is SGHVS and CDR2 is FQNEAQ. V lost 5 bases and J 2 bases, leaving 7 bases between the germline ends.

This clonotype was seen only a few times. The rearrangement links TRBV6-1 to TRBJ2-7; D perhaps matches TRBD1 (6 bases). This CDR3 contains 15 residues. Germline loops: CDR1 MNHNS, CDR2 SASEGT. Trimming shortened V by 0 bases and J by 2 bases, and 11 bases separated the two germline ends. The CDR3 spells CASSEATGKTYEQYF. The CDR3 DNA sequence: TGTGCCAGCAGTGAAGCGACAGGTAAAACCTACGAGCAGTACTTC.

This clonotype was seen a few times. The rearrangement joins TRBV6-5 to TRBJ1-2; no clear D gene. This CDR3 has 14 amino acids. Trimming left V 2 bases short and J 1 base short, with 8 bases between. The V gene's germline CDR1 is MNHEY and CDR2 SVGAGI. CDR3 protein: CASSYGRSNYGYTF. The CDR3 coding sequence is TGTGCCAGCAGTTACGGGAGGAGTAACTATGGCTACACCTTC.

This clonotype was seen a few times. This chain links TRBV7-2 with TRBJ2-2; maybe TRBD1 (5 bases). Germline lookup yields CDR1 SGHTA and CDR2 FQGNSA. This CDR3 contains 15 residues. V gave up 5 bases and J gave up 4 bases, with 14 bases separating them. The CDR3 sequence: CASSPWGLGTGELFF. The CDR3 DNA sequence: TGTGCCAGCAGCCCGTGGGGCCTGGGCACCGGGGAGCTGTTTTTT.

CDR3 in amino acids: CASSELQGGYNEQFF. CDR3 DNA: TGTGCCAGCAGTGAATTACAGGGGGGCTACAATGAGCAGTTCTTC. The rearrangement uses TRBV6-1 and TRBJ2-1; TRBD1 matches at 8 bases. CDR1 is MNHNS, CDR2 SASEGT, per germline. Trimming at V came to 2 bases and at J to 3 bases, leaving 3 bases not matched to a gene. This CDR3 contains 15 residues.

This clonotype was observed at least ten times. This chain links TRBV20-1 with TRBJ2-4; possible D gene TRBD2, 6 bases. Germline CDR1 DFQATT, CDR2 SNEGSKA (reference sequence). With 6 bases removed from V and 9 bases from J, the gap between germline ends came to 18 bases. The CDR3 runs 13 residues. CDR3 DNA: TGCAGTGCAGACGTAATAGAGGGAGGCATTCAGTACTTC. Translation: CSADVIEGGIQYF.

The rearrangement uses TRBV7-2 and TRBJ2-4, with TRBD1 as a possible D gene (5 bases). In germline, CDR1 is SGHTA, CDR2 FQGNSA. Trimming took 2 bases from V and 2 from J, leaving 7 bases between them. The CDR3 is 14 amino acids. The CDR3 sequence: CASSLQGTKNIQYF. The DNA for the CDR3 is TGTGCCAGCAGCTTACAGGGAACCAAAAACATTCAGTACTTC.

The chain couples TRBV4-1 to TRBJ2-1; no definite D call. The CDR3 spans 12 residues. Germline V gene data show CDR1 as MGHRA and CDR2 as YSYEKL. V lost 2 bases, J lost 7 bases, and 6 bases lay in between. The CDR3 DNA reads TGCGCCAGCAGCCAAATATCGAATGAGCAGTTCTTC. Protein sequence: CASSQISNEQFF.

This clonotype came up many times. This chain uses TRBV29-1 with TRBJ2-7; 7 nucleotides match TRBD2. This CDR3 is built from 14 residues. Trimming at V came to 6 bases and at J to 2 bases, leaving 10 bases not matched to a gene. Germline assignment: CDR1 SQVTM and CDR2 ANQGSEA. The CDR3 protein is CSVGGTAEAYEQYF. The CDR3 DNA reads TGCAGCGTGGGGGGGACCGCTGAAGCCTACGAGCAGTACTTC.

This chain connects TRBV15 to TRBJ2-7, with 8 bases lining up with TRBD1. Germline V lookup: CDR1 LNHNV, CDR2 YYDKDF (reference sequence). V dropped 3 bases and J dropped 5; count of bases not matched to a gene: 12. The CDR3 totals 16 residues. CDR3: CATSSSRAGGGNEQYF. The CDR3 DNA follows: TGTGCCACCAGCAGTTCCAGAGCAGGGGGCGGGAACGAGCAGTACTTC.